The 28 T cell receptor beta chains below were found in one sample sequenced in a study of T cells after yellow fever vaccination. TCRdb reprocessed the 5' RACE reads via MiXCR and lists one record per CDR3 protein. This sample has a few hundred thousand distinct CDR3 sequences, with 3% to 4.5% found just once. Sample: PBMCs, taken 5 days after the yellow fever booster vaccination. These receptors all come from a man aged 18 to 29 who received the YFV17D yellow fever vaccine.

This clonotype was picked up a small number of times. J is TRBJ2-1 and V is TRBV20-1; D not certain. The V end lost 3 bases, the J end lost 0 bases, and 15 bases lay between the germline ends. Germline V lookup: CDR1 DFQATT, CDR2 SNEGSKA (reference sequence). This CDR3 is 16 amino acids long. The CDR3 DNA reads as TGCAGTGCTAGCGCCCCCAACCGTGGCTCCTACAATGAGCAGTTCTTC. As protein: CSASAPNRGSYNEQFF.

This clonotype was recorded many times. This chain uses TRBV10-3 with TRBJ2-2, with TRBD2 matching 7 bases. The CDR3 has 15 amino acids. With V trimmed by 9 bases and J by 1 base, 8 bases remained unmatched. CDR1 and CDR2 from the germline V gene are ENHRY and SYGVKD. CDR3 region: CAIGALAGNTGELFF. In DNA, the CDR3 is TGTGCCATTGGCGCCTTAGCGGGGAACACCGGGGAGCTGTTTTTT.

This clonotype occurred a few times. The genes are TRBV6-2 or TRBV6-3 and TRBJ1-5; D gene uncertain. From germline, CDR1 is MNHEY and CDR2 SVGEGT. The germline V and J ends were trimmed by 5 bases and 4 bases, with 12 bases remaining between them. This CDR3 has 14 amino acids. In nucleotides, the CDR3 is TGTGCCAGCAGTAACCTGGGAACGAATCAGCCCCAGCATTTT. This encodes CASSNLGTNQPQHF.

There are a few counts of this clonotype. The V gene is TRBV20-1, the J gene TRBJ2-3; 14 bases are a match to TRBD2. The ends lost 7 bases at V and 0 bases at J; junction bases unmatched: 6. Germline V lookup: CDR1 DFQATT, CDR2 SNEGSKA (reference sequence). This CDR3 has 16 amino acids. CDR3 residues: CSVTGLAGVSTDTQYF. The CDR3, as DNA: TGCAGTGTAACGGGACTAGCGGGGGTTAGCACAGATACGCAGTATTTT.

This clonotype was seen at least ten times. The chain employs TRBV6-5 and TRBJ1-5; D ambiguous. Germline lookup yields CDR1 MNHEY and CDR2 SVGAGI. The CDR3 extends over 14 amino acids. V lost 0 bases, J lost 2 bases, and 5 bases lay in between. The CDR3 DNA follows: TGTGCCAGCAGTTACTCAATGGGCAATCAGCCCCAGCATTTT. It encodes CASSYSMGNQPQHF.

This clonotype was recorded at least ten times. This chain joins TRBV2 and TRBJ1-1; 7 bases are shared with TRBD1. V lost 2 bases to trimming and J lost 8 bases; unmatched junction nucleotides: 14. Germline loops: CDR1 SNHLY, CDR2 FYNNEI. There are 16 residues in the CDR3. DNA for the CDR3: TGTGCCAGCAGTGAATTCGGGACAGCTGGGCTCTTGGAAGCTTTCTTT. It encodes CASSEFGTAGLLEAFF.

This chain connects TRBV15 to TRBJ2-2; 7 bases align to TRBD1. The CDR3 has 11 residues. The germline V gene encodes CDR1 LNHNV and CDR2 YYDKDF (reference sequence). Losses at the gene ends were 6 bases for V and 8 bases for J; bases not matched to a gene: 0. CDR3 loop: CATRDRGELFF. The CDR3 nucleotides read TGTGCCACCAGGGACAGGGGGGAGCTGTTTTTT.

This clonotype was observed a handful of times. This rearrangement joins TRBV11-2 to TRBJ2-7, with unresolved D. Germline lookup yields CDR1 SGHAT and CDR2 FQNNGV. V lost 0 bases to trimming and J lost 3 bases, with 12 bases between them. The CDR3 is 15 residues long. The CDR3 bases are TGTGCCAGCAGCTTAGATCAGCTCACCGGCTACGAGCAGTACTTC. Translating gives CASSLDQLTGYEQYF.

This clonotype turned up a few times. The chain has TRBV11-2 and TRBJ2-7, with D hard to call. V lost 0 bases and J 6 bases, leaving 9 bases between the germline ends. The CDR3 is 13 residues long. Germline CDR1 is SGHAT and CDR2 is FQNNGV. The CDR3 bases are TGTGCCAGCAGCTTAGATGTCGGCGGCGAGCAGTACTTC. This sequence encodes CASSLDVGGEQYF.

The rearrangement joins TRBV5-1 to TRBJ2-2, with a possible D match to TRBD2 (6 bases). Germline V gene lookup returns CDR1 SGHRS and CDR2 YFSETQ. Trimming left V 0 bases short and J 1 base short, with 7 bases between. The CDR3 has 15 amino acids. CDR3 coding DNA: TGCGCCAGCAGCTTGGTTAGCGGGAACACCGGGGAGCTGTTTTTT. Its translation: CASSLVSGNTGELFF.

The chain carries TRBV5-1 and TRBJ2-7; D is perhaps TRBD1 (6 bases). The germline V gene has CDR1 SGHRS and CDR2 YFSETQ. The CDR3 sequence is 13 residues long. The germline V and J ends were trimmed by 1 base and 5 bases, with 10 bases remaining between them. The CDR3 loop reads CASSLQGSNEQYF. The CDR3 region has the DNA TGCGCCAGCAGCTTGCAGGGGTCCAACGAGCAGTACTTC.

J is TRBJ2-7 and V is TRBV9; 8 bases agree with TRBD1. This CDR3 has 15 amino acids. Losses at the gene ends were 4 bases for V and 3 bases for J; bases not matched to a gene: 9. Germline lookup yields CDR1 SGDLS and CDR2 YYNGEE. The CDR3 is CASSLRQGKVYEQYF. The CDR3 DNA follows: TGTGCCAGCAGCTTACGACAGGGGAAAGTCTACGAGCAGTACTTC.

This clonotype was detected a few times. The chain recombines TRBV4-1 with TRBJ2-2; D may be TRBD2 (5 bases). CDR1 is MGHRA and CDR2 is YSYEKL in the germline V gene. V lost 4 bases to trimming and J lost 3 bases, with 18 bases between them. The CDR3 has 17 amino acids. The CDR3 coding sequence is TGCGCCAGCAGCCCCTTAGACTGGAGGACTCACACCGGGGAGCTGTTTTTT. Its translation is CASSPLDWRTHTGELFF.

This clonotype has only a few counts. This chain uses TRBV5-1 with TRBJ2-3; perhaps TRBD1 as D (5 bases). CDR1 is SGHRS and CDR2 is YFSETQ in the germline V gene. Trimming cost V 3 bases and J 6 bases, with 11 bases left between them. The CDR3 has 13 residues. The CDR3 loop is CASSSLSGDTQYF. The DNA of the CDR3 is TGCGCCAGCAGCTCCCTATCAGGGGATACGCAGTATTTT. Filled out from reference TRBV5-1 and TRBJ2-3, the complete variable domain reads KAGVTQTPRYLIKTRGQQVTLSCSPISGHRSVSWYQQTPGQGLQFLFEYFSETQRNKGNFPGRFSGRQFSNSRSEMNVSTLELGDSALYLCASSSLSGDTQYFGPGTRLTVL.

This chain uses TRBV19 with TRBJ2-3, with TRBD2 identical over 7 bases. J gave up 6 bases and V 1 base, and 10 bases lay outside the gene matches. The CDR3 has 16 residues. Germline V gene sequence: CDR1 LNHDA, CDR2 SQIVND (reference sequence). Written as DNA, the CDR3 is TGTGCCAGTAGTATAGCTGGCGGGGGTCCCCTGGATACGCAGTATTTT. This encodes CASSIAGGGPLDTQYF.

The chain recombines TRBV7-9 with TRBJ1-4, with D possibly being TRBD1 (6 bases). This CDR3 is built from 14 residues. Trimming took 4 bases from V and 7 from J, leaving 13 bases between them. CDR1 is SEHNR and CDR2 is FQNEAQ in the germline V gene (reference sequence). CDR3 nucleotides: TGTGCCAGCAGCTCGATGGGGGCTGGTGAAAAACTGTTTTTT. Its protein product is CASSSMGAGEKLFF.

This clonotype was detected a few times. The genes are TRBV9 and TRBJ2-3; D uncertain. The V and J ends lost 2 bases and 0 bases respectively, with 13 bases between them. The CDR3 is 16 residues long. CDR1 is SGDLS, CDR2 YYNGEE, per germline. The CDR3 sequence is CASSVLTGPSTDTQYF. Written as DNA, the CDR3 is TGTGCCAGCAGCGTCCTAACTGGTCCTAGCACAGATACGCAGTATTTT.

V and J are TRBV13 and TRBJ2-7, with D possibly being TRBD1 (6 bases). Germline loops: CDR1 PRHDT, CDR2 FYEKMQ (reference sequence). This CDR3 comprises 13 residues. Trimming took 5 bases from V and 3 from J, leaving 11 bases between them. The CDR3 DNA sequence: TGTGCCAGCAGCCAGGGGAAAGGCTACGAGCAGTACGTC. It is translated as CASSQGKGYEQYV.

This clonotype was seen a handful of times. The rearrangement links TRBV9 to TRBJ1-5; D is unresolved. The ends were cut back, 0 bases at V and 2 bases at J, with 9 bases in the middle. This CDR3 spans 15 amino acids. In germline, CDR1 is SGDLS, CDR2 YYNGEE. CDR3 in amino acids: CASSVAGTRNQPQHF. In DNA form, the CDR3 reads TGTGCCAGCAGCGTAGCTGGAACTCGCAATCAGCCCCAGCATTTT. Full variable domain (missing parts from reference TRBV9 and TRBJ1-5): DSGVTQTPKHLITATGQRVTLRCSPRSGDLSVYWYQQSLDQGLQFLIQYYNGEERAKGNILERFSAQQFPDLHSELNLSSLELGDSALYFCASSVAGTRNQPQHFGDGTRLSIL.

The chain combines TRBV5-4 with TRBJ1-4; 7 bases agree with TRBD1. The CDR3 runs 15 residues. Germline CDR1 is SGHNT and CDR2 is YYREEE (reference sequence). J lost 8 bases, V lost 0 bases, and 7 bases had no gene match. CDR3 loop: CASSLVGRGDEKLFF. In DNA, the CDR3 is TGTGCCAGCAGCTTGGTGGGCAGGGGGGACGAAAAACTGTTTTTT.

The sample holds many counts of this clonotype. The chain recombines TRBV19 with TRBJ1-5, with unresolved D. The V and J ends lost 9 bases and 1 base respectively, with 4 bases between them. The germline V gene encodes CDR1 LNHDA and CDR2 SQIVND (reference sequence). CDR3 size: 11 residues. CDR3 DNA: TGTGCCAGCAGCAGCAATCAGCCCCAGCATTTT. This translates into CASSSNQPQHF.

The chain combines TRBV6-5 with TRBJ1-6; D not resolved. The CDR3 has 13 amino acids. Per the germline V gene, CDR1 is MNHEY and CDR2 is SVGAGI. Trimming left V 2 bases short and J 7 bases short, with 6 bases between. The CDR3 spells CASSYDENSPLHF. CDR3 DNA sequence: TGTGCCAGCAGTTACGATGAGAATTCACCCCTCCACTTT.

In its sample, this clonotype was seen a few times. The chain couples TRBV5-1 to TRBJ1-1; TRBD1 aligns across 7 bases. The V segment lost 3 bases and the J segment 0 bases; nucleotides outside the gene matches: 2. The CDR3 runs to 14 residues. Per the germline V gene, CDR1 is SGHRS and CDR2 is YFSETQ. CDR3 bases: TGCGCCAGCAGCTCGGACAGGTTGAACACTGAAGCTTTCTTT. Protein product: CASSSDRLNTEAFF.

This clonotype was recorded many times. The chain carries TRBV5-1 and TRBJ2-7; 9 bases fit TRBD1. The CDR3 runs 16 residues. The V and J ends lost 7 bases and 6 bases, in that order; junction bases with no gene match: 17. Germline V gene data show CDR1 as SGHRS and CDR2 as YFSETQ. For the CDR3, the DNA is TGCGCCAGCGCCTTTGGCGTGGCGGGACAGGGTTCCGAGCAGTACTTC. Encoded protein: CASAFGVAGQGSEQYF.

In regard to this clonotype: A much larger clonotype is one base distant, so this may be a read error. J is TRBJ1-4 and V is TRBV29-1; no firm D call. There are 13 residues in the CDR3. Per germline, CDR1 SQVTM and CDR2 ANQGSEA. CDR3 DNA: TGCAGCGTTGAAGGACTGGGAGGTGAAAAAGTGTTTTTT. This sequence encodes CSVEGLGGEKVFF.

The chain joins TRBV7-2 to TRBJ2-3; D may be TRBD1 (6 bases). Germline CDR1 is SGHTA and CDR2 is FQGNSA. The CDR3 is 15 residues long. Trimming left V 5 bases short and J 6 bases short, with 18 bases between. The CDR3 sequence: CASSPRRTGGDTQYF. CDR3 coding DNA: TGTGCCAGCAGCCCCCGCCGGACTGGGGGCGATACGCAGTATTTT.

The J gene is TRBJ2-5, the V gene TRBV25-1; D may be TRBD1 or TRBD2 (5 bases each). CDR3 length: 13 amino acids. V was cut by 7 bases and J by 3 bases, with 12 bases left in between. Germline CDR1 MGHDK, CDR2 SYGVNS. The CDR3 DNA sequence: TGTGCCAGCAATCGGGACGTAAAAGAGACCCAGTACTTC. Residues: CASNRDVKETQYF.

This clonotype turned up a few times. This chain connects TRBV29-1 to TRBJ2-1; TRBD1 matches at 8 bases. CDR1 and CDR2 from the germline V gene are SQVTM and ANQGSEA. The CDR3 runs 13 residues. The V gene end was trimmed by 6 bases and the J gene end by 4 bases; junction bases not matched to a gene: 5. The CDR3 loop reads CSVSDREYNEQFF. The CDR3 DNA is TGCAGCGTATCGGACAGGGAGTACAATGAGCAGTTCTTC.